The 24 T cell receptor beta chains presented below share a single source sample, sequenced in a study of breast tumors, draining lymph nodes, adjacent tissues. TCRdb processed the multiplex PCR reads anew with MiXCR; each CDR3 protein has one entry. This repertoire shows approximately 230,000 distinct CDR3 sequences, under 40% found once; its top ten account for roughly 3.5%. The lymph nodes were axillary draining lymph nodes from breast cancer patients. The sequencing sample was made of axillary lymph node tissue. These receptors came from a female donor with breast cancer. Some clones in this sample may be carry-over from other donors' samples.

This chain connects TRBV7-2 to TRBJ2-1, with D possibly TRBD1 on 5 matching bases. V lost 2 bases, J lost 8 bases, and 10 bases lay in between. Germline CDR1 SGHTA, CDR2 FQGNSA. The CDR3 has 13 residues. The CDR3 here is CASSLRQYHEQFF. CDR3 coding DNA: TGTGCCAGCAGCTTACGACAGTACCATGAGCAGTTCTTC.

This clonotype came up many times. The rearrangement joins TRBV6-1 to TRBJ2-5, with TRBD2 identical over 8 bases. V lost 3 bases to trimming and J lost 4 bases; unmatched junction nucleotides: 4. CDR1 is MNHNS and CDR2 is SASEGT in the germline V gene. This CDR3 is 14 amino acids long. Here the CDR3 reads CASSESGGGETQYF. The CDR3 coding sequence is TGTGCCAGCAGTGAGAGCGGGGGAGGAGAGACCCAGTACTTC.

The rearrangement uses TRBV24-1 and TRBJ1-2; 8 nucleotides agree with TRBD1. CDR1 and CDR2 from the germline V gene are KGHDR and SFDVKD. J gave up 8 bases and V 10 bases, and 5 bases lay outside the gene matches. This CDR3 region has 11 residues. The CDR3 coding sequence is TGTGCCACTCGGACAGGGAACGGCTACACCTTC. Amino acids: CATRTGNGYTF.

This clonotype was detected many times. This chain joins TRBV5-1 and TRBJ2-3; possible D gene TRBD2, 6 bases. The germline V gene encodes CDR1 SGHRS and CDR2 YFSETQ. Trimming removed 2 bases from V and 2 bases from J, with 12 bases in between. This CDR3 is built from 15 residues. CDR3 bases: TGCGCCAGCAGCTTATACGGGGGATACACAGATACGCAGTATTTT. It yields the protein CASSLYGGYTDTQYF.

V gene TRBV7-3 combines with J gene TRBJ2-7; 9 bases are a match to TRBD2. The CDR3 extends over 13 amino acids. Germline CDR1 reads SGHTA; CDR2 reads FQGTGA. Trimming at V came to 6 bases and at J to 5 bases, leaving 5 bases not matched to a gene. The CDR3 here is CASRYGTSNEQYF. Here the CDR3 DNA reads TGTGCCAGCAGATACGGGACTAGCAACGAGCAGTACTTC.

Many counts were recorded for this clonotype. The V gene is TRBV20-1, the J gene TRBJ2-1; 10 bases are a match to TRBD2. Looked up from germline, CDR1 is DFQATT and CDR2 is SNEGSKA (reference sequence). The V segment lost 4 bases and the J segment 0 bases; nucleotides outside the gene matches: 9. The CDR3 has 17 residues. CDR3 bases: TGCAGTGCTACCCGACCTAGCGGGAGAAGCTCCTACAATGAGCAGTTCTTC. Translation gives CSATRPSGRSSYNEQFF.

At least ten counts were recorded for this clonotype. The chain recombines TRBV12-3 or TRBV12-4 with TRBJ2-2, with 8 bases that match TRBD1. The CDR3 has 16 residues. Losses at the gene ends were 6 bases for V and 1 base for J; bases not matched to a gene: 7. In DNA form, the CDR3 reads TGTGCCAGCAGACTCACCGGGACAGGGAACACCGGGGAGCTGTTTTTT. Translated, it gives CASRLTGTGNTGELFF.

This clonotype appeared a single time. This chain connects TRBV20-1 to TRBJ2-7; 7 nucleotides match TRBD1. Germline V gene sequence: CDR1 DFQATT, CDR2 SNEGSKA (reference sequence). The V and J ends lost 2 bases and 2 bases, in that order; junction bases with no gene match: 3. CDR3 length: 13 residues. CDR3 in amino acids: CSARRQGTYEQYF. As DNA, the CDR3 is TGCAGTGCTAGACGACAGGGAACCTACGAGCAGTACTTC.

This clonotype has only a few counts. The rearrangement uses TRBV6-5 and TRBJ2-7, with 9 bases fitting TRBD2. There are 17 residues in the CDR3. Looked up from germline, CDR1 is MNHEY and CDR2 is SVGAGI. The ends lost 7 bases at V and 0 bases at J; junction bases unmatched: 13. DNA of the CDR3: TGTGCCAGCACGGAGCGGGAGGAGAGAGTCGGCTCCTACGAGCAGTACTTC. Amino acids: CASTEREERVGSYEQYF.

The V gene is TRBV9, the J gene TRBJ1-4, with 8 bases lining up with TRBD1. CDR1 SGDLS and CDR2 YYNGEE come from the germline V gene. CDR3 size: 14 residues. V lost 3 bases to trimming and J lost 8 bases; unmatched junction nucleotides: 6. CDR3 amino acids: CASSGGQGLEKLFF. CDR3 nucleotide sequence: TGTGCCAGCAGCGGCGGACAGGGCTTGGAAAAACTGTTTTTT.

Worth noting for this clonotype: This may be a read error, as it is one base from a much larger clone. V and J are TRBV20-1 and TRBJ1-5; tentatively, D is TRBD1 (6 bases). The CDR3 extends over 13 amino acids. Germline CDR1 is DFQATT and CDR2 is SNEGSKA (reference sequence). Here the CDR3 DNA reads TGCGGTGCTAGAGATGGGGGCGGCCAGCCCCAGCATTTT. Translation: CGARDGGGQPQHF.

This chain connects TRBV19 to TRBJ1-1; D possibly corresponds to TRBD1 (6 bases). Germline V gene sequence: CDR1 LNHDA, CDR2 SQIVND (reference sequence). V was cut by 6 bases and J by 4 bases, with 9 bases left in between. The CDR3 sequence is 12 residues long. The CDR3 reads CASRQGPTEAFF. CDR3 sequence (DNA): TGTGCCAGTAGACAGGGTCCCACTGAAGCTTTCTTT.

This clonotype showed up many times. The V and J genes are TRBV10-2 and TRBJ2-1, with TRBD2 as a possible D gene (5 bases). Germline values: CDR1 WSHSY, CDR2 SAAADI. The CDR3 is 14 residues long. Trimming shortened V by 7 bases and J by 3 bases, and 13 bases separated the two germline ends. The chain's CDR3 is CASMPGSFYNEQFF. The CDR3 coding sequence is TGCGCCAGCATGCCGGGATCCTTCTACAATGAGCAGTTCTTC.

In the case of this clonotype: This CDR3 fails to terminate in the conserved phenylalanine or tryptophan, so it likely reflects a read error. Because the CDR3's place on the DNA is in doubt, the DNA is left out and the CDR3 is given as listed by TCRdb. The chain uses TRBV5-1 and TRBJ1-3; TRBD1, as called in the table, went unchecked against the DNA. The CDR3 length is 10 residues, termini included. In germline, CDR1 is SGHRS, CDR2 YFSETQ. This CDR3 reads CASSLAPGGP.

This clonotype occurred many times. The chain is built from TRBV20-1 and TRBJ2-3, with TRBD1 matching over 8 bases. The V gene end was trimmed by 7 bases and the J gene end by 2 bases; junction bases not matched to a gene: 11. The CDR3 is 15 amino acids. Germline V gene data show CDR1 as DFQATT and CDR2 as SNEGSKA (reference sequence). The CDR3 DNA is TGCAGTGTTCTGGACAGGGTCCGTGCCACAGATACGCAGTATTTT. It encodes CSVLDRVRATDTQYF.

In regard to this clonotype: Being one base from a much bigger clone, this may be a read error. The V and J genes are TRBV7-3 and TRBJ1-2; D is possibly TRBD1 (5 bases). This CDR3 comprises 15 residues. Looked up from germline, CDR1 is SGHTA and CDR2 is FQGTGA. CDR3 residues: CASSQGTSGDYGYTF. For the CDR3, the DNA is TGCGCCAGCAGCCAAGGGACGAGCGGGGACTATGGCTACACCTTC.

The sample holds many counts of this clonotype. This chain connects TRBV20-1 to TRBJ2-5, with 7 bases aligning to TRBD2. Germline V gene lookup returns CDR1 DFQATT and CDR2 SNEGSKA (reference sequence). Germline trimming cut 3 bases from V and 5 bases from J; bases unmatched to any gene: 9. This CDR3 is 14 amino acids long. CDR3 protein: CSASPGRVSETQYF. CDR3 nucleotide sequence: TGCAGTGCTAGCCCGGGGAGGGTGAGTGAGACCCAGTACTTC.

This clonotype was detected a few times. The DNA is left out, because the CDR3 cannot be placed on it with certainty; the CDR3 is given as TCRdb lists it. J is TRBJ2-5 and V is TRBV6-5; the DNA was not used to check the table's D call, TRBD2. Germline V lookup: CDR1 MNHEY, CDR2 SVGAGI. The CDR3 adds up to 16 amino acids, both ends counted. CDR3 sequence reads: CASSTSLAGGWQTQYF.

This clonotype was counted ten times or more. This chain's CDR3 is CASSLDIGQLNTGELFF. The CDR3 DNA follows: TGTGCCAGCAGCTTAGATATCGGACAGCTTAACACCGGGGAGCTGTTTTTT. The V gene is TRBV7-8, the J gene TRBJ2-2, with a possible D match to TRBD1 (6 bases). The germline V gene has CDR1 SGHVS and CDR2 FQNEAQ. V lost 1 base to trimming and J lost 2 bases, with 14 bases between them. The CDR3 extends over 17 amino acids.

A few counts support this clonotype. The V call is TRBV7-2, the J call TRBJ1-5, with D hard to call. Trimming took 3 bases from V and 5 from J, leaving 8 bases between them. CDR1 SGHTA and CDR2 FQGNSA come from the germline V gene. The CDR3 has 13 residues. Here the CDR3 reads CASSLTNDQPQHF. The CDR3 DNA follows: TGTGCCAGCAGCTTGACAAACGATCAGCCCCAGCATTTT.

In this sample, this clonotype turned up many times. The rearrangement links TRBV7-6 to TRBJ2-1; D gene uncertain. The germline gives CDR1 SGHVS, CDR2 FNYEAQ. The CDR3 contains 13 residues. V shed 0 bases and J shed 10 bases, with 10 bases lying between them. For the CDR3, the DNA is TGTGCCAGCAGCTTAGCAGGGTCTAAGGAGCAGTTCTTC. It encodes CASSLAGSKEQFF.

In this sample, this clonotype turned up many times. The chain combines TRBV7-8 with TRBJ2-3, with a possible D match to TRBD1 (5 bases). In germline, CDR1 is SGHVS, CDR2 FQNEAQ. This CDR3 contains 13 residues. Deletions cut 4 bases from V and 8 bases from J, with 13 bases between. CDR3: CASSSTAFSTQYF. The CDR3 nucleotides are TGTGCCAGCAGCTCGACAGCTTTCAGTACGCAGTATTTT.

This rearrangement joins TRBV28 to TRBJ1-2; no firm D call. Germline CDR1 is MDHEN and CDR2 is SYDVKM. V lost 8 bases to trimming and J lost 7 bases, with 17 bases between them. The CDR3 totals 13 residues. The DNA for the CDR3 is TGTGCCAGCTACACGGCGACGTTTTTTGGCTACACCTTC. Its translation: CASYTATFFGYTF.

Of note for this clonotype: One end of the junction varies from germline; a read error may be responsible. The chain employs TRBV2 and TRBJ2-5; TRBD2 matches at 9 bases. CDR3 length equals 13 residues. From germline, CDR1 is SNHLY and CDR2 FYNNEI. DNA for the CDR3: TGCAGTGCTTCTAGCGGGGACCAAGAGACCCAGTACTTC. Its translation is CSASSGDQETQYF.